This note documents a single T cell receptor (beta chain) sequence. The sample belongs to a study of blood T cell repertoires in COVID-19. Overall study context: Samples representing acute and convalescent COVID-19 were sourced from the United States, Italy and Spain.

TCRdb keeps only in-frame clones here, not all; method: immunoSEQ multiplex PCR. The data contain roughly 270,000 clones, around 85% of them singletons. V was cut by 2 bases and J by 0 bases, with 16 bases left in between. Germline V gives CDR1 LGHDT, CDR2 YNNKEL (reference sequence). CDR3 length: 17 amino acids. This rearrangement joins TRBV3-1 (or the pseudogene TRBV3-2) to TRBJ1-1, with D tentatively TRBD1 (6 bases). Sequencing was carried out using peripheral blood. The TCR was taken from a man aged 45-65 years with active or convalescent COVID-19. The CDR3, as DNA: TGTGCCAGCAGCCAACCTAACAGGGCAGGGATGAACACTGAAGCTTTCTTT. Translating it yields CASSQPNRAGMNTEAFF.